This T cell receptor (beta chain) was identified during a study of cytomegalovirus exposure and HLA in healthy donors. Whole-study results and caveats: In a later analysis, at a false discovery rate of 0.05, about 17,000 TCR beta sequences matched HLA alleles. Several V segments, TRBV6-2 and TRBV6-3 among them, could not be told apart and were dropped. Several of the most significant clusters appeared, in a later analysis, to be linked to common viral pathogens. A missense DCLRE1C variant was associated with V- and J-gene trimming of TCR beta chains in a later analysis, and an independent cohort replicated the association.

With 60 Vbeta and 13 Jbeta primers, the PCR was carried out. TCRdb's copy holds only in-frame clones and misses some; the assay was immunoSEQ multiplex PCR. The profile shows approximately 110,000 clones, around 60% of them singletons. The CDR3 loop spans 16 amino acids. V shed 4 bases and J shed 3 bases, with 18 bases lying between them. CDR1 is MGHRA, CDR2 YSYEKL, per germline. For this clone: Antigen: not known.

This sequence was found in a man under 40 in good health and CMV-seropositive. V usage is TRBV4-1 and J usage is TRBJ1-2; D might be TRBD1 (6 bases). The specimen was PBMCs. The CDR3 sequence: CASSPTGPPGDYGYTF. The CDR3 DNA sequence: TGCGCCAGCAGCCCTACAGGGCCTCCAGGGGACTATGGCTACACCTTC.